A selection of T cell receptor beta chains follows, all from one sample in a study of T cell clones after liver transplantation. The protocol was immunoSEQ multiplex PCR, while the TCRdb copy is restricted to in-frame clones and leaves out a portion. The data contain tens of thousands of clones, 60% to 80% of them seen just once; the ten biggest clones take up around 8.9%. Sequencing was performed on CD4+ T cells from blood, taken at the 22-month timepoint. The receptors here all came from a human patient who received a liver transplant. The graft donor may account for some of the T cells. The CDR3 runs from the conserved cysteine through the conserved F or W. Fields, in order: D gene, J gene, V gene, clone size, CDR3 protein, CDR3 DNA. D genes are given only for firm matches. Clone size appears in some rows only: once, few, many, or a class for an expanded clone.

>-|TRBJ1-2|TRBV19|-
CASSSNRVDYGYTF
TGTGCCAGTAGTTCGAACAGGGTAGACTATGGCTACACCTTC
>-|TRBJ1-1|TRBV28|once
CASRLHTGAGGIPEAFF
TGTGCCAGCAGACTGCACACCGGGGCCGGAGGGATCCCTGAAGCTTTCTTT
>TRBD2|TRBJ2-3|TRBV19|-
CASPPTSGGNPSTDTQYF
TGTGCCAGTCCCCCGACTAGCGGGGGCAACCCAAGCACAGATACGCAGTATTTT
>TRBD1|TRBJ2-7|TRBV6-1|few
CASSEAGQGAGEQYF
TGTGCCAGCAGTGAGGCCGGACAGGGGGCAGGCGAGCAGTACTTC
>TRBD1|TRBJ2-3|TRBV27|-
CASSPMTGAIGQYF
TGTGCCAGCAGTCCTATGACAGGGGCGATTGGGCAGTATTTT
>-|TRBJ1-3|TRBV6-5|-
CASSPDRDSGNTIYF
TGTGCCAGCAGTCCGGACAGAGACTCTGGAAACACCATATATTTT
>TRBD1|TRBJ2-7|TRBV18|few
CASSPTGQGYEQYF
TGTGCCAGCTCACCTACGGGACAGGGGTACGAGCAGTACTTC
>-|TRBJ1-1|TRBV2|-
CASRKALQIEAFF
TGTGCCAGCAGAAAGGCCCTTCAGATTGAAGCTTTCTTT
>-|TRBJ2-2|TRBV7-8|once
CASSEGRYTGELFF
TGTGCCAGCAGCGAGGGACGTTACACCGGGGAGCTGTTTTTT
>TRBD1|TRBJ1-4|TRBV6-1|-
CATRQGVATNEKLFF
TGTGCCACAAGACAGGGGGTTGCAACTAATGAAAAACTGTTTTTT
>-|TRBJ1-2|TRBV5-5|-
CASSIGQKDYNYGYTF
TGTGCCAGCAGCATCGGGCAGAAGGACTATAACTATGGCTACACCTTC
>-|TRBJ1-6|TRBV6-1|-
CASSESSPVGTNSPLHF
TGTGCCAGCAGTGAATCAAGTCCTGTGGGGACTAATTCACCCCTCCACTTT
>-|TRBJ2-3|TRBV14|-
CASSQAGSRFLAGATDTQYF
TGTGCCAGCAGCCAAGCCGGCTCTCGGTTTTTGGCAGGGGCCACAGATACGCAGTATTTT
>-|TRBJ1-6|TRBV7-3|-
CASSLIDRDSPLHF
TGTGCCAGCAGCTTAATTGATCGGGATTCACCCCTCCACTTT
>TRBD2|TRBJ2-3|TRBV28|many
CASSFSGLGKGADTQYF
TGTGCCAGCAGTTTCTCGGGACTAGGAAAAGGCGCAGATACGCAGTATTTT
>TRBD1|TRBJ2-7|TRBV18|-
CASSPGDRGIVYEQYF
TGTGCCAGCTCACCTGGAGACAGGGGCATTGTCTACGAGCAGTACTTC
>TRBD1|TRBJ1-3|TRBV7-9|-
CASSFGQAGNTIYF
TGTGCCAGCAGCTTCGGACAGGCTGGAAACACCATATATTTT
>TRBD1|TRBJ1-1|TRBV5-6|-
CASSLVQGAIEAFF
TGTGCCAGCAGCTTGGTTCAGGGGGCAATTGAAGCTTTCTTT
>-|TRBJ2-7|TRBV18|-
CASSPPGAASGEQYF
TGTGCCAGCTCACCGCCGGGGGCCGCTTCGGGCGAGCAGTACTTC
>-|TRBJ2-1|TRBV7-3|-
CASSPGLSSYNEQFF
TGTGCCAGCAGCCCAGGATTAAGCTCCTACAATGAGCAGTTCTTC
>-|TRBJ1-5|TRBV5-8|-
CASSLGRAPRNQPQHF
TGTGCCAGCAGCTTGGGTCGGGCCCCAAGAAATCAGCCCCAGCATTTT
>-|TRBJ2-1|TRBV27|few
CASSPRAPYNEQFF
TGTGCCAGTAGCCCCAGGGCACCCTACAATGAGCAGTTCTTC
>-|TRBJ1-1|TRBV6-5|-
CASSYAWTGNTEAFF
TGTGCCAGCAGTTACGCCTGGACGGGGAACACTGAAGCTTTCTTT
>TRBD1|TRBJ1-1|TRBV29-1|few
CSVNLGTVDTEAFF
TGCAGCGTCAACCTTGGGACAGTGGACACTGAAGCTTTCTTT
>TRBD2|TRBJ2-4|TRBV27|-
CASSKAGADIQYF
TGTGCCAGCAGCAAAGCGGGGGCAGACATTCAGTACTTC
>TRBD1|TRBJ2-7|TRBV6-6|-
CASKRQGQEYF
TGTGCCAGCAAACGACAGGGTCAGGAGTACTTC
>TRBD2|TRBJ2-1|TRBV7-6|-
CASSLVTSGGYNEQFF
TGTGCCAGCAGCTTGGTCACTAGCGGGGGCTACAATGAGCAGTTCTTC
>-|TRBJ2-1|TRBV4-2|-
CASSQLPNNEQFF
TGTGCCAGCAGCCAACTTCCGAACAATGAGCAGTTCTTC
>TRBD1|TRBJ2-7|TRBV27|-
CASSYSRDRAYEQYF
TGTGCCAGCAGTTACAGCCGGGACAGGGCCTACGAGCAGTACTTC
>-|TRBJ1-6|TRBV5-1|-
CASSLRPQGDSPLHF
TGCGCCAGCAGCTTGCGGCCGCAGGGAGATTCACCCCTCCACTTT
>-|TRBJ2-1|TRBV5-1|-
CASSFDNSYNEQFF
TGCGCCAGCAGCTTTGACAATTCCTACAATGAGCAGTTCTTC
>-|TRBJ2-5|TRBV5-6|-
CASSLVSGGETQYF
TGTGCCAGCAGCTTGGTTTCAGGCGGAGAGACCCAGTACTTC
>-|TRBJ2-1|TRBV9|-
CASSVRTDNEQFF
TGTGCCAGCAGCGTCCGGACGGACAATGAGCAGTTCTTC
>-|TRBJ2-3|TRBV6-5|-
CASSYRGQSTDTQYF
TGTGCCAGCAGTTACAGGGGACAAAGCACAGATACGCAGTATTTT
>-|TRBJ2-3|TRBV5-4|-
CASSQGKTGIRGDTQYF
TGTGCCAGCAGCCAGGGAAAGACCGGGATCAGGGGAGATACGCAGTATTTT
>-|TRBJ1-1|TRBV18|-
CASSPLGDNTEAFF
TGTGCCAGCTCACCTCTGGGGGACAACACTGAAGCTTTCTTT
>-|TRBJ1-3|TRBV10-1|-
CASSEWARHSGNTIYF
TGCGCCAGCAGTGAGTGGGCCCGCCACTCTGGAAACACCATATATTTT
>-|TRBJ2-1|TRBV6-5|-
CASANRDNNEQFF
TGTGCCAGCGCTAACCGGGACAACAATGAGCAGTTCTTC
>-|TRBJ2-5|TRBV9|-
CASSAAEGRETQYF
TGTGCCAGCAGCGCCGCGGAGGGGCGAGAGACCCAGTACTTC
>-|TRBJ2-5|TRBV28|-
CASSLNRLETQYF
TGTGCCAGCAGTTTAAACAGGCTAGAGACCCAGTACTTC
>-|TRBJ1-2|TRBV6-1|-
CASSAFDRVYGYTF
TGTGCCAGCAGTGCCTTTGACAGAGTTTATGGCTACACCTTC
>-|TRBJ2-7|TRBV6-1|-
CASSRASFYEQYF
TGTGCCAGCTCACGGGCCAGTTTCTACGAGCAGTACTTC